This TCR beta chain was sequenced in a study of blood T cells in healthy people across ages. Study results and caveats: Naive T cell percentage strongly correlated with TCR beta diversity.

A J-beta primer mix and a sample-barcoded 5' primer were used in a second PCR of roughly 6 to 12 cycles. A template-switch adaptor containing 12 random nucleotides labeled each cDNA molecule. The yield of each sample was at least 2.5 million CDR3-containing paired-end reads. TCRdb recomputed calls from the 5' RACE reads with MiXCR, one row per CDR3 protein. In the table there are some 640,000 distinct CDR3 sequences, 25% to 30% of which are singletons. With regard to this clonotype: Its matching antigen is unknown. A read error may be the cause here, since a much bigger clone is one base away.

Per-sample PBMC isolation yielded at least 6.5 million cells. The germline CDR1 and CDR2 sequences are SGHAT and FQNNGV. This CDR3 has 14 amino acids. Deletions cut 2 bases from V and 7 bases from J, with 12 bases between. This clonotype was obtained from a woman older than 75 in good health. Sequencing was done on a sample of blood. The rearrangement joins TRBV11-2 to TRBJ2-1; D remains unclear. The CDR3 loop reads CASSLTYGFNEQFF. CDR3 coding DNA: TGTGCCAGCAGCTTAACGTACGGCTTTAATGAGCAGTTCTTC.